The source of this TCR beta chain is a study of identical twins (dated by TCRdb to 2016 to 2017). For context, the study as a whole: To test whether fetal clonotypes persist, the study used deep sequencing on TCR alpha and beta repertoires from monozygotic twins, unrelated adults of various ages, and cord blood. To rule out contamination, replicate twin experiments were performed at different times with different library preparation protocols.

This clonotype appeared a few times. It lacks a known antigen. The record has no base qualities; no much larger clone is one base away. Every donor in the study was a healthy Caucasian. The study also sequenced three unrelated non-twin adults: a male aged 18 to 29, a male aged 50 to 60 and a female aged 50 to 60. Miltenyi CD45RO+ enrichment and human naive T-cell isolation kits were used to isolate memory (CD45RO+) and naive T cells from PBMC. Library preparation used 5' RACE. The data were produced on an Illumina HiSeq 2000. Template switching introduced a universal primer binding site; the final cDNA contained a unique molecular identifier, enabling accurate counting of TCR cDNA molecules. Specific primers in the conserved constant-segment region were used to synthesize first-strand cDNA for the TCR alpha and beta chains. Each cDNA library was double barcoded, with a SMART-Mk sample barcode plus Illumina barcodes, to control for contamination. TruSeq adapter sequences and Illumina sample barcodes were added in two successive PCR steps. The Illumina HiSeq platform was used with custom primers to sequence TCR alpha and beta cDNA libraries. In the authors' own workflow: Unique molecular identifiers were extracted from raw reads with MiGEC, and CDR3 positions were determined with MiXCR. For each individual, recombination models were inferred using an EM algorithm with the repgenHMM and IGoR tools. The tcR package in R was used for shared clonotype analysis, with sharing normalized by the product of cloneset sizes. To study raw recombination free of thymic and clonal selection effects, out-of-frame nonproductive sequences were analyzed. TCRdb cleaned the public reads at Q25 with fastp, built clones with MiXCR and kept in-frame beta chains. For every CDR3 protein sequence, its rows merge into one entry that carries the most common genes and DNA. TCRdb's processing, not the authors', yielded these V and J calls. The sample table lists 410,000 or so distinct CDR3 sequences, around 20% of them with a count of one. The ten biggest clones cover around 10% of the sample.

The paper's findings and limits, for the study overall: The excess sharing between twins in beta out-of-frame sequences was weaker because fewer shared sequences reduced the signal-to-noise ratio. Invariant T cells such as MAIT and iNKT could partly confound zero-insertion analyses, though diverse VJ usage argued against this for most clonotypes. Fewer insertions were carried by abundant cord blood beta clonotypes, a similar but weaker trend appeared in young adult naive repertoires, and no such trend appeared in memory repertoires. Because the same donors could not be followed over many years, conclusions were based on cross-sectional statistical analysis. Compared with coincidental sharing between unrelated individuals, out-of-frame TCR alpha sequences shared between twins had an excess of sequences with low generation probability. Recombination models systematically underestimated out-of-frame TCR alpha sharing in monozygotic twins but agreed with sharing between unrelated individuals.

V drops 6 bases and J drops 4 bases, leaving 15 bases in between. Reading from cysteine to phenylalanine, the CDR3 counts 14 amino acids. Of all the DNA, just the CDR3 is kept, 42 bases in frame from base 1. The rearrangement combines TRBV12-3 or TRBV12-4 with TRBJ1-2; the D gene cannot be resolved reliably. The source of this sequence is a man aged 50 to 60 in good health. The specimen sequenced was naive T cells sorted from blood. Interpreted using the paper, the cell subset or site label stands for: cells isolated with a human naive T-cell isolation kit. Here the CDR3 is given as CASRTGGFLYGYTF. In nucleotide form, the sequence is TGTGCCAGCAGAACGGGAGGTTTCCTCTATGGCTACACCTTC.